This T cell receptor beta chain derives from a study of beta chain features in type 1 diabetes. Trimming took 4 bases from V and 10 from J, leaving 17 bases between them. The CDR3 consists of 14 residues. Germline CDR1 reads SGHTA; CDR2 reads FQGNSA. Study observations and caveats: In all four CD4+ subsets, TCRB CDR3 length was significantly, moderately reduced in type 1 diabetes.

This clone was counted only a few times. Its antigen is currently unknown. The sequenced template was cDNA made from the entire isolated RNA. Produced via immunoSEQ multiplex PCR; TCRdb's table is partial and in-frame only. The sample carries 240,000 or so clones, approximately 15% recorded once. The sequencing input was naive CD4+ T cells from blood. The gene calls are TRBV7-2 and TRBJ1-5, with D perhaps TRBD1 (5 bases). The receptor's source is a young man with type 1 diabetes. The CDR3 here is CASSSGHSDGPQHF. The CDR3 DNA is TGTGCCAGCAGCTCAGGACACTCCGACGGACCCCAGCATTTT.